The rows below give T cell receptor beta chains drawn from one sample of a study of blood T cell repertoires in COVID-19. Clones were sequenced by immunoSEQ multiplex PCR, and TCRdb holds only the in-frame ones, with some missing. The table records over 200,000 clones, more than 70% of them present only once. The sample taken for sequencing was peripheral blood. The receptors shown here come from a woman between 50 and 59 years old with acute or convalescent COVID-19. The CDR3 runs from the conserved cysteine through the conserved F or W. D genes are given only for firm matches. The listing skips clone size in some rows; elsewhere it reads once, few, many or a size class.

d_gene	v_gene	j_gene	abundance	CDR3nt	CDR3aa
.	TRBV7-9	TRBJ2-1	.	TGTGCCAGCAGCCCCTTCCCCTACAATGAGCAGTTCTTC	CASSPFPYNEQFF
.	TRBV12-3/TRBV12-4	TRBJ1-1	once	TGTGCCAGCAGTGAGCAGGGCGAAGCTTTCTTT	CASSEQGEAFF
.	TRBV7-7	TRBJ2-5	.	TGTGCCAGCAGCTTTTCAGGGGGGCAAGAGACCCAGTACTTC	CASSFSGGQETQYF
.	TRBV10-3	TRBJ2-3	.	TGTGCCATCAGTAAAAGTAGCGGTACGAGCACAGATACGCAGTATTTT	CAISKSSGTSTDTQYF
.	TRBV5-3	TRBJ2-7	.	TGTGCCAGAAGCTCGACGAGATTGACAGGGAGGAACTACGAGCAGTACTTC	CARSSTRLTGRNYEQYF
.	TRBV5-1	TRBJ2-1	.	TGCGCCAGCATCTTAGCCGGGGACTCCTACAATGAGCAGTTCTTC	CASILAGDSYNEQFF
.	TRBV5-1	TRBJ1-1	.	TGCGCCAGCAGCTTGGTTCCGGGGGGGAACACTGAAGCTTTCTTT	CASSLVPGGNTEAFF
TRBD2	TRBV28	TRBJ2-1	.	TGTGCCAGCCCGAAATCGACTAGCGGGGGCCCCTACAATGAGCAGTTCTTC	CASPKSTSGGPYNEQFF
TRBD1	TRBV24-1	TRBJ2-2	.	TGTGCCACCTCCCGACAGGGGACCGGGGAGCTGTTTTTT	CATSRQGTGELFF
TRBD1	TRBV11-3	TRBJ2-7	.	TGTGCCAGCAGCACCCGAGACAGGGTGGGGCAATACGAGCAGTACTTC	CASSTRDRVGQYEQYF
TRBD1	TRBV19	TRBJ1-5	.	TGTGCCAGTAGCACAAACAGGGGTTTTAATCAGCCCCAGCATTTT	CASSTNRGFNQPQHF
.	TRBV5-1	TRBJ2-1	.	TGCGCCAGCAGCTTGGCCGGAGCCTTAACGGGGGAGCAGTTCTTC	CASSLAGALTGEQFF
.	TRBV9	TRBJ2-7	.	TGTGCCAGCAGCGTGGGGACATACTCCTACGAGCAGTACTTC	CASSVGTYSYEQYF
TRBD2	TRBV3-1/TRBV3-2	TRBJ2-5	.	TGTGCCAGCAGCCACTTAACTAGCGAACAAGAGACCCAGTACTTC	CASSHLTSEQETQYF
TRBD2	TRBV18	TRBJ2-1	few	TGTGCCAGCTCACACGGGACTAGCGGGCGATACAATGAGCAGTTCTTC	CASSHGTSGRYNEQFF
TRBD1	TRBV6-2/TRBV6-3	TRBJ2-2	.	TGTGCCAGCAGCTTTGACAGGGACCTAACCGGGGAGCTGTTTTTT	CASSFDRDLTGELFF
TRBD1	TRBV7-3	TRBJ1-1	.	TGTGCCAGCAGCTTCGACAGGGCCACTGAAGCTTTCTTT	CASSFDRATEAFF
.	TRBV4-1	TRBJ2-5	.	TGCGCCAGCAGCCGAGGCAAACTGTACCAAGAGACCCAGTACTTC	CASSRGKLYQETQYF
TRBD1	TRBV10-3	TRBJ2-7	.	TGTGCCATAGCGACCGGGACAGGGGCCTACGAGCAGTACTTC	CAIATGTGAYEQYF
.	TRBV5-1	TRBJ1-4	.	TGCGCCAGCAGCTTGGCCCCTCGTGGGGCGGAAGAAAAACTGTTTTTT	CASSLAPRGAEEKLFF
TRBD1	TRBV5-1	TRBJ1-4	few	TGCGCCAGCAGCTCCACCGGGACAGAGAATGAAAAACTGTTTTTT	CASSSTGTENEKLFF
.	TRBV18	TRBJ1-4	.	TGTGCCAGCTCACGACAGACTTACTCGGACGAAAAACTGTTTTTT	CASSRQTYSDEKLFF
.	TRBV18	TRBJ1-2	.	TGTGCCAGCTCACCACCGCAGACCCCGGAGGGCTACACCTTC	CASSPPQTPEGYTF
TRBD2	TRBV7-2	TRBJ2-1	.	TGTGCCAGCAGCTATACTAGCGGCTACAATGAGCAGTTCTTC	CASSYTSGYNEQFF
.	TRBV7-2	TRBJ1-4	.	TGTGCCAGCAGCCCCCAGGTGGGGAGGTTTGAAAAACTGTTTTTT	CASSPQVGRFEKLFF
TRBD1	TRBV6-5	TRBJ1-4	once	TGTGCCAGCAGTTTGACAGGGAGTAATGAAAAACTGTTTTTT	CASSLTGSNEKLFF
TRBD2	TRBV7-2	TRBJ2-1	.	TGTGCCAGCAGCTGGACTAGCGGCCCTGAGCAGTTCTTC	CASSWTSGPEQFF
.	TRBV7-3	TRBJ2-5	.	TGTGCCAGCAGCTTAACTCCTCCCGGGACTGGAGAGGAGACCCAGTACTTC	CASSLTPPGTGEETQYF
TRBD1	TRBV5-4	TRBJ2-5	.	TGTGCCAGCACCCGGACAGGGGGCTTAGAGACCCAGTACTTC	CASTRTGGLETQYF
.	TRBV15	TRBJ2-7	.	TGTGCCACCAGCGCGGACACTACCTACGAGCAGTACTTC	CATSADTTYEQYF
TRBD1	TRBV24-1	TRBJ2-2	.	TGTGCCACCAGTGATCGGGACAGGTTCGTCAACACCGGGGAGCTGTTTTTT	CATSDRDRFVNTGELFF
TRBD1	TRBV5-4	TRBJ2-1	.	TGTGCCAGCAGCTCCGGTCCCGGGACAGGGGGTGGTGAGCAGTTCTTC	CASSSGPGTGGGEQFF
.	TRBV7-9	TRBJ2-7	.	TGTGCCAGCAGCTTAGACTACCACGAGCAGTACTTC	CASSLDYHEQYF
TRBD2	TRBV2	TRBJ2-1	.	TGTGCCAGCAGAATGAGCGGGAGGGATTACAATGAGCAGTTCTTC	CASRMSGRDYNEQFF
.	TRBV18	TRBJ2-2	.	TGTGCCAGCTCACCCCAGACACCCACGAACACCGGGGAGCTGTTTTTT	CASSPQTPTNTGELFF
.	TRBV7-2	TRBJ2-1	.	TGTGCCAGCAGCTTAAGAATGGCAGGGGGGTACAATGAGCAGTTCTTC	CASSLRMAGGYNEQFF
.	TRBV7-2	TRBJ2-7	.	TGTGCCAGCAGCTTCCTCTCCTACGAGCAGTACTTC	CASSFLSYEQYF
.	TRBV28	TRBJ1-2	.	TGTGCCAGCAGTTTATTGGCGGCTGGCTACACCTTC	CASSLLAAGYTF
TRBD1	TRBV5-1	TRBJ1-2	.	TGCGCCAGCAGCCAAGGGGGCGACTATGGCTACACCTTC	CASSQGGDYGYTF
TRBD1	TRBV7-9	TRBJ1-2	.	TGTGCCAGCAGCTCCACAGGGGGCTATGGCTACACCTTC	CASSSTGGYGYTF
TRBD2	TRBV24-1	TRBJ2-1	.	TGTGCCACCAGTGATTGGGTTAGCGGGAGAAATGAGCAGTTCTTC	CATSDWVSGRNEQFF
.	TRBV14	TRBJ1-6	.	TGTGCCAGCAGCCTTGGGAGGGGGGGATCTACGTCACCCCTCCACTTT	CASSLGRGGSTSPLHF
.	TRBV9	TRBJ1-3	.	TGTGCCAGCAGCGTAGCAGCGGTGGCTGGAAACACCATATATTTT	CASSVAAVAGNTIYF
.	TRBV30	TRBJ1-3	.	TGTGCCTGGAGTATGACCGGGGGGACCCTAGGAAACACCATATATTTT	CAWSMTGGTLGNTIYF
.	TRBV5-1	TRBJ2-7	.	TGCGCCAGCAGCTTGACAGGGCTGGCCTACGAGCAGTACTTC	CASSLTGLAYEQYF
.	TRBV28	TRBJ1-2	.	TGTGCCAGCAGCCTAGGGGGGGAGTTCTCTGGCTACACCTTC	CASSLGGEFSGYTF
.	TRBV28	TRBJ1-2	few	TGTGCCAGCACTGTCTTTGGGGACAACACTAGGGCTCACTATGGCTACACCTTC	CASTVFGDNTRAHYGYTF
.	TRBV28	TRBJ1-4	.	TGTGCCAGCAGTTTGGCTTCGGCGGTCTCCAATGAAAAACTGTTTTTT	CASSLASAVSNEKLFF
TRBD2	TRBV19	TRBJ2-5	.	TGTGCCAGTAGTACTAGCGGGAGATTGGGAACCCAGTACTTC	CASSTSGRLGTQYF
.	TRBV9	TRBJ2-2	.	TGTGCCAGCAGCGTAGTAGGGGGCACCGGGGAGCTGTTTTTT	CASSVVGGTGELFF